The 17 T cell receptor beta chains below come from one sample, sequenced in a study of T cell changes during pregnancy in multiple sclerosis. Sequenced by immunoSEQ multiplex PCR; TCRdb stores in-frame clones only, minus some. The sample contains around 45,000 clones, 75% to 95% of which appear only once. The sample consisted of CD4+ T cells from peripheral blood mononuclear cells, taken in the second trimester of pregnancy. All receptors derive from a female donor in good health, enrolled as a control in a pregnancy study.

The DNA of the CDR3 is TGTGCCAGCAATGGCGGATTTTCTAGCACAGATACGCAGTATTTT. Amino acids: CASNGGFSSTDTQYF. The chain employs TRBV9 and TRBJ2-3; no clear D gene. CDR3 length equals 15 residues. Germline values: CDR1 SGDLS, CDR2 YYNGEE. The V end was cut by 6 bases, the J end by 0 bases, with 14 bases between.

This chain links TRBV18 with TRBJ1-6; TRBD1 matches 10 bases. V shed 3 bases and J 8 bases; nucleotides not matched to a gene: 13. This CDR3 is 18 amino acids long. Germline V gene sequence: CDR1 KGHSH, CDR2 LQKENI. CDR3 sequence reads: CASSPPGQGPFNDSPLHF. CDR3 coding DNA: TGTGCCAGCTCACCGCCGGGACAGGGGCCTTTTAACGATTCACCCCTCCACTTT.

The chain employs TRBV27 and TRBJ2-5; 9 nucleotides line up with TRBD1. Losses at the gene ends were 6 bases for V and 6 bases for J; bases not matched to a gene: 11. CDR1 MNHEY and CDR2 SMNVEV come from the germline V gene (reference sequence). The CDR3 covers 15 residues. CDR3 protein: CASRPRDRALKTQYF. CDR3 sequence (DNA): TGTGCCAGCAGGCCCCGGGACAGGGCCCTCAAGACCCAGTACTTC.

The chain uses TRBV6-5 and TRBJ1-1; possible D gene TRBD1, 6 bases. Trimming took 2 bases from V and 0 from J, leaving 13 bases between them. Germline assignment: CDR1 MNHEY and CDR2 SVGAGI. The CDR3 is 16 residues long. This chain's CDR3 is CASSYKTTGMNTEAFF. For the CDR3, the DNA is TGTGCCAGCAGTTACAAAACGACAGGAATGAACACTGAAGCTTTCTTT.

The chain carries TRBV9 and TRBJ1-2; D unclear. V was cut by 0 bases and J by 6 bases, with 9 bases left in between. This CDR3 has 13 amino acids. Per the germline V gene, CDR1 is SGDLS and CDR2 is YYNGEE. The CDR3 nucleotides are TGTGCCAGCAGCGTAGATGAGTCCGATGGCTACACCTTC. This gives the protein CASSVDESDGYTF.

This chain joins TRBV2 and TRBJ1-1; D gene unclear. This CDR3 spans 13 amino acids. Germline V gene lookup returns CDR1 SNHLY and CDR2 FYNNEI. V was trimmed by 6 bases and J by 5 bases, leaving 13 bases between them. DNA for the CDR3: TGTGCCAGCAGGTTGGTCTTCGGTACTGAAGCTTTCTTT. This codes for CASRLVFGTEAFF. Based on the CDR3 plus reference TRBV2 and TRBJ1-1, the full variable domain is EPEVTQTPSHQVTQMGQEVILRCVPISNHLYFYWYRQILGQKVEFLVSFYNNEISEKSEIFDDQFSVERPDGSNFTLKIRSTKLEDSAMYFCASRLVFGTEAFFGQGTRLTVV.

The CDR3 region has the DNA TGTGCCTGGAGTGAAGGGGAGGGTCAGCCCCAGCATTTT. Its translation: CAWSEGEGQPQHF. The gene calls are TRBV30 and TRBJ1-5; TRBD1 is a possible D gene (5 bases). Looked up from germline, CDR1 is GTSNPN and CDR2 is SVGIG (reference sequence). CDR3 length equals 13 residues. Trimming cost V 1 base and J 6 bases, with 10 bases left between them.

The CDR3 DNA follows: TGTGCCAGCAGCGCGGGACAGGGGGCTATGAACACTGAAGCTTTCTTT. Encoded protein: CASSAGQGAMNTEAFF. The chain uses TRBV7-8 and TRBJ1-1; the match to TRBD1 covers 12 bases. The CDR3 sequence is 16 residues long. Trimming cost V 5 bases and J 0 bases; bases outside gene matches: 4. CDR1 and CDR2 (germline): SGHVS, FQNEAQ. Full variable domain (missing parts from reference TRBV7-8 and TRBJ1-1): GAGVSQSPRYKVAKRGQDVALRCDPISGHVSLFWYQQALGQGPEFLTYFQNEAQLDKSGLPSDRFFAERPEGSVSTLKIQRTQQEDSAVYLCASSAGQGAMNTEAFFGQGTRLTVV.

The chain recombines TRBV19 with TRBJ2-2; weak D call: TRBD1 (6 bases). Germline V CDR1 and CDR2: LNHDA, SQIVND (reference sequence). Trimming removed 6 bases from V and 0 bases from J, with 11 bases in between. This CDR3 comprises 15 residues. CDR3 sequence: CASRAWTANTGELFF. CDR3 in DNA: TGTGCCAGTAGGGCATGGACAGCGAACACCGGGGAGCTGTTTTTT. The entire variable domain, with the rest obtained from reference TRBV19 and TRBJ2-2, is as follows: DGGITQSPKYLFRKEGQNVTLSCEQNLNHDAMYWYRQDPGQGLRLIYYSQIVNDFQKGDIAEGYSVSREKKESFPLTVTSAQKNPTAFYLCASRAWTANTGELFFGEGSRLTVL.

The chain links TRBV2 to TRBJ1-6, with D tentatively TRBD1 (6 bases). Trimming shortened V by 10 bases and J by 0 bases, and 25 bases separated the two germline ends. This CDR3 has 19 residues. CDR1 SNHLY and CDR2 FYNNEI come from the germline V gene. The CDR3 here is CATIRDGQSGSSYNSPLHF. CDR3 in DNA: TGTGCCACCATAAGGGATGGACAGTCAGGAAGCTCCTATAATTCACCCCTCCACTTT.

V usage is TRBV2 and J usage is TRBJ1-1; 10 bases agree with TRBD1. V trimming: 8 bases; J trimming: 5 bases; junction bases outside the gene matches: 8. The CDR3 sequence is 14 residues long. Germline values: CDR1 SNHLY, CDR2 FYNNEI. CDR3 sequence reads: CASGRTGGGTEAFF. DNA of the CDR3: TGTGCCAGCGGGCGGACAGGGGGAGGGACTGAAGCTTTCTTT.

This chain uses TRBV10-3 with TRBJ1-2; perhaps TRBD1 as D (6 bases). The CDR3 loop spans 18 amino acids. V was cut by 3 bases and J by 0 bases, with 20 bases left in between. Germline CDR1 is ENHRY and CDR2 is SYGVKD. CDR3 loop: CAISELRPDSPSNYGYTF. The CDR3 coding sequence is TGTGCCATCAGTGAACTCAGACCGGACAGCCCCTCTAACTATGGCTACACCTTC.

The CDR3 spells CASSAGQTETQYF. CDR3 DNA: TGTGCCAGCAGCGCCGGACAAACGGAGACCCAGTACTTC. V gene TRBV11-2 combines with J gene TRBJ2-5; perhaps TRBD1 as D (5 bases). The germline CDR1 and CDR2 sequences are SGHAT and FQNNGV. Deletions cut 5 bases from V and 5 bases from J, with 12 bases between. The CDR3 spans 13 residues.

This chain links TRBV7-9 with TRBJ2-7; no reliable D call. Germline V lookup: CDR1 SEHNR, CDR2 FQNEAQ (reference sequence). Deletions cut 1 base from V and 4 bases from J, with 5 bases between. The CDR3 runs to 12 residues. CDR3 protein: CASSLDWYEQYF. Here the CDR3 DNA reads TGTGCCAGCAGCTTAGACTGGTACGAGCAGTACTTC.

The chain uses TRBV11-2 and TRBJ2-7, with 8 bases fitting TRBD2. J gave up 5 bases and V 1 base, and 10 bases lay outside the gene matches. The CDR3 has 16 residues. Germline V gives CDR1 SGHAT, CDR2 FQNNGV. The CDR3 protein is CASSLGGRRERNEQYF. DNA for the CDR3: TGTGCCAGCAGCTTAGGCGGGAGGAGGGAGAGGAACGAGCAGTACTTC.

The chain is built from TRBV18 and TRBJ1-1; D gene unclear. Between the trimmed V and J ends, which lost 2 bases and 3 bases, there was a span of 10 bases. The CDR3 totals 14 residues. Germline V lookup: CDR1 KGHSH, CDR2 LQKENI. The CDR3 region is CASSPTSSDTEAFF. The DNA for the CDR3 is TGTGCCAGCTCACCAACATCCTCCGACACTGAAGCTTTCTTT. The complete variable domain, with remaining parts taken from reference TRBV18 and TRBJ1-1, reads NAGVMQNPRHLVRRRGQEARLRCSPMKGHSHVYWYRQLPEEGLKFMVYLQKENIIDESGMPKERFSAEFPKEGPSILRIQQVVRGDSAAYFCASSPTSSDTEAFFGQGTRLTVV.

The chain has TRBV5-1 and TRBJ1-2; weak D call: TRBD1 (6 bases). Per germline, CDR1 SGHRS and CDR2 YFSETQ. CDR3 length equals 13 residues. V lost 6 bases, J lost 2 bases, and 11 bases lay in between. The CDR3 spells CASTTDRNYGYTF. The DNA of the CDR3 is TGCGCCAGCACCACTGACAGGAACTATGGCTACACCTTC.